Given below is one T cell receptor (beta chain) in context. What it binds is unknown. The source of the sample is a study of a mutant IDH1 vaccine in newly diagnosed glioma. Study overall: Across weeks 1, 3, 5, 7, 11, 15, 19 and 23, patients received a vaccination each time, eight in all. Study-wide points: Pseudoprogression appears to have had no connection to changes in top peripheral T cell clonotypes. Overall, around 93% of patients had vaccine-induced immune responses.

CDR3 length equals 14 residues. Trimming removed 0 bases from V and 0 bases from J, with 6 bases in between. The germline V gene has CDR1 SGHRS and CDR2 YFSETQ. Method: immunoSEQ multiplex PCR; TCRdb's copy keeps in-frame clones and lacks some. The table includes roughly 57,000 clones, about 89% detected once. As to time point: week 11, during vaccination. Vaccination used 300 ug of mutant IDH1 20-mer peptide per dose, with topical imiquimod. The specimen comprised PBMCs, sampled from a glioma patient whose treatment included an IDH1 peptide vaccine. The receptor was derived from a man in his forties with glioma. V usage is TRBV5-1 and J usage is TRBJ1-1; D uncertain. In DNA form, the CDR3 reads TGCGCCAGCAGCTTGGGCAGCTTGAACACTGAAGCTTTCTTT. This translates into CASSLGSLNTEAFF.